These 5 T cell receptor beta chains originate from one sample sequenced in a study of blood T cell repertoires in COVID-19. Data came from immunoSEQ multiplex PCR; TCRdb stores just in-frame clones and leaves some out. The sample consists of hundreds of thousands of clones, roughly 80% of them appearing once. Sequencing was performed on peripheral blood. These receptors were obtained from a woman of 80 years or more with COVID-19, enrolled during active disease.

This chain joins TRBV19 and TRBJ2-1, with D possibly being TRBD2 (6 bases). The CDR3 has 17 residues. CDR1 LNHDA and CDR2 SQIVND come from the germline V gene (reference sequence). With 5 bases removed from V and 7 bases from J, the gap between germline ends came to 24 bases. The CDR3 here is CASSPQLERALGNEQFF. The CDR3, as DNA: TGTGCCAGTAGTCCCCAACTCGAGCGGGCTTTGGGTAATGAGCAGTTCTTC.

This clone was observed at least ten times. The V gene is TRBV7-9, the J gene TRBJ2-7; 7 bases line up with TRBD1. V lost 5 bases, J lost 0 bases, and 7 bases stayed unmatched. Germline loops: CDR1 SEHNR, CDR2 FQNEAQ (reference sequence). This CDR3 is 15 amino acids long. The CDR3 nucleotides are TGTGCCAGCAGCCTCCCGGGACAGCCCTCCTACGAGCAGTACTTC. Protein: CASSLPGQPSYEQYF.

The chain joins TRBV11-2 to TRBJ1-4; D is possibly TRBD1 (5 bases). CDR1 SGHAT and CDR2 FQNNGV come from the germline V gene. The CDR3 is made up of 15 amino acids. V was clipped by 6 bases and J by 0 bases, with 11 bases between them. The CDR3 protein is CASRRQQSTNEKLFF. The CDR3, as DNA: TGTGCCAGCAGACGACAGCAATCAACTAATGAAAAACTGTTTTTT.

This chain links TRBV12-5 with TRBJ2-5; D may be TRBD1 (6 bases). V dropped 1 base and J dropped 7 bases, with 13 bases sitting between them. Germline V CDR1 and CDR2: LGHNT, FRNRAP. The CDR3 length is 14 residues. The CDR3 DNA sequence: TGTGCTAGTGGTTTGGACGGACAGAAGAGGACCCAGTACTTC. Its translation is CASGLDGQKRTQYF. Full variable domain (outside the CDR3, taken from reference TRBV12-5 and TRBJ2-5): DARVTQTPRHKVTEMGQEVTMRCQPILGHNTVFWYRQTMMQGLELLAYFRNRAPLDDSGMPKDRFSAEMPDATLATLKIQPSEPRDSAVYFCASGLDGQKRTQYFGPGTRLLVL.

The chain recombines TRBV4-3 with TRBJ1-5; 7 bases are shared with TRBD1. The CDR3 extends over 18 amino acids. Germline V lookup: CDR1 LGHNA, CDR2 YSLEER. V gave up 0 bases and J gave up 4 bases; unmatched junction bases: 12. The CDR3 sequence is CASSQEGPTGAFNQPQHF. The DNA for the CDR3 is TGCGCCAGCAGCCAAGAAGGCCCCACAGGGGCCTTTAATCAGCCCCAGCATTTT.